This T cell receptor (beta chain) derives from a study of blood T cell repertoires in COVID-19. Looking at the study overall: Samples came from the United States, Italy and Spain, spanning acute and convalescent COVID-19. Sources were T cells, B-cell-depleted T cells, or PBMCs; the material itself was cDNA or gDNA.

The participants were between roughly 18 and 89 years old and came from about two dozen US areas. Authors' processing steps: Quantification of nucleated cells was approximated via reference gene primer amplification. Assay: immunoSEQ multiplex PCR; the TCRdb copy retains only in-frame clones and omits some. The V and J calls and clone size were taken over from that table, and D and trimming were inferred from the DNA. In the table there are about 64,000 clones, 88% of which are singletons. Germline V gene lookup returns CDR1 SGHTA and CDR2 FQGTGA. The CDR3 has 15 amino acids. J gave up 5 bases and V 3 bases, and 5 bases lay outside the gene matches.

The TCR was taken from a woman aged 40 to 50 who had recovered from COVID-19. The sequenced sample was PBMCs or T cells enriched from blood (not recorded which). The V and J genes are TRBV7-3 and TRBJ2-1; 9 bases fit TRBD2. CDR3: CASSFSGGPNNEQFF. Written as DNA, the CDR3 is TGTGCCAGCAGCTTTAGCGGGGGCCCGAACAATGAGCAGTTCTTC. Looking up the rest from reference TRBV7-3 and TRBJ2-1 gives the full variable domain: GAGVSQTPSNKVTEKGKYVELRCDPISGHTALYWYRQSLGQGPEFLIYFQGTGAADDSGLPNDRFFAVRPEGSVSTLKIQRTERGDSAVYLCASSFSGGPNNEQFFGPGTRLTVL.